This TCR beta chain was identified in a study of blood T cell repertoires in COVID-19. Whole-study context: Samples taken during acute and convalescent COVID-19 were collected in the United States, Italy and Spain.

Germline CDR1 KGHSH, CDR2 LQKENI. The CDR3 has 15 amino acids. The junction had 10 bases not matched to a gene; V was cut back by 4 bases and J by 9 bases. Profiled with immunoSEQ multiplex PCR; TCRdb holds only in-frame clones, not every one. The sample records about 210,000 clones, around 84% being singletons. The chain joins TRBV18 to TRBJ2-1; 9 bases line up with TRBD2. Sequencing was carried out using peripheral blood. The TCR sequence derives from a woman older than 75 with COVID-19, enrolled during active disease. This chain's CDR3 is CASSLQGGGASEQFF. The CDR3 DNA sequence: TGTGCCAGCTCACTCCAGGGCGGGGGGGCGAGTGAGCAGTTCTTC.